These 29 T cell receptor beta chains share one sample of origin, sequenced in a study of blood T cell repertoires in COVID-19. The data were produced by immunoSEQ multiplex PCR, yet TCRdb's version contains in-frame clones alone and is incomplete. The repertoire holds hundreds of thousands of clones, about 79% seen once, with 3% to 4% in the top ten. The sequenced sample consisted of PBMCs or T cells enriched from blood (not recorded which). These receptor sequences come from a woman between 55 and 75 years old who had recovered from COVID-19.

J is TRBJ2-7 and V is TRBV7-2; 7 bases map to TRBD1. This CDR3 is built from 17 residues. V was clipped by 3 bases and J by 0 bases; unmatched bases: 11. CDR1 and CDR2 (germline): SGHTA, FQGNSA. CDR3 region: CASSLGFRGQFSYEQYF. The CDR3 DNA follows: TGTGCCAGCAGCTTGGGCTTCCGGGGACAGTTCTCCTACGAGCAGTACTTC.

This chain connects TRBV15 to TRBJ1-1; D not resolved. The V and J ends lost 4 bases and 4 bases respectively, with 22 bases between them. CDR1 is LNHNV, CDR2 YYDKDF, per germline (reference sequence). This CDR3 contains 17 residues. The CDR3 bases are TGTGCCACCAGCAATGGGAGAGGTCGGGGAGAAGGCACTGAAGCTTTCTTT. It translates to CATSNGRGRGEGTEAFF.

In this sample, this clone turned up a few times. This chain connects TRBV6-5 to TRBJ2-7; weak D call: TRBD2 (6 bases). The CDR3 loop spans 15 amino acids. Germline-derived CDR1 and CDR2 are MNHEY and SVGAGI. Trimming cost V 7 bases and J 0 bases, with 16 bases left between them. The CDR3 sequence: CASKGLEGTSYEQYF. The CDR3 region has the DNA TGTGCCAGCAAGGGTTTGGAGGGTACCTCCTACGAGCAGTACTTC.

J is TRBJ2-5 and V is TRBV5-5; 11 nucleotides line up with TRBD2. CDR3 length: 16 amino acids. Germline V lookup: CDR1 SGHKS, CDR2 YYEKEE (reference sequence). Germline trimming cut 1 base from V and 1 base from J; bases unmatched to any gene: 3. CDR3 sequence reads: CASSLPSGGPQETQYF. The DNA of the CDR3 is TGTGCCAGCAGCTTGCCTAGCGGGGGGCCCCAAGAGACCCAGTACTTC.

The chain carries TRBV19 and TRBJ1-4; D remains unclear. CDR3 length: 16 residues. The V gene lost 4 bases and the J gene lost 0 bases, with 12 bases spanning the gap. Germline-derived CDR1 and CDR2 are LNHDA and SQIVND (reference sequence). The CDR3 spells CASSTRDTATNEKLFF. The CDR3 DNA follows: TGTGCCAGTAGTACACGCGACACTGCAACTAATGAAAAACTGTTTTTT.

The chain carries TRBV4-1 and TRBJ2-5, with D uncertain. Trimming took off 10 bases at V and 1 base at J, with 19 bases between the two ends. Germline V gene lookup returns CDR1 MGHRA and CDR2 YSYEKL. The CDR3 loop spans 15 amino acids. CDR3: CANRRFPETQETQYF. For the CDR3, the DNA is TGCGCCAACCGGCGGTTTCCCGAGACCCAAGAGACCCAGTACTTC.

There are a few counts of this clone. CDR3 region: CSASQQGSRHQHF. The CDR3 DNA follows: TGCAGTGCTAGTCAACAGGGCAGCAGGCACCAGCATTTT. The rearrangement links TRBV20-1 to TRBJ1-5; a weak D match, TRBD1 (6 bases). From germline, CDR1 is DFQATT and CDR2 SNEGSKA (reference sequence). With 3 bases removed from V and 12 bases from J, the gap between germline ends came to 18 bases. The CDR3 loop spans 13 amino acids.

The rearrangement links TRBV24-1 to TRBJ1-5, with a weak D call TRBD1 (5 bases). The CDR3 totals 17 residues. Germline loops: CDR1 KGHDR, CDR2 SFDVKD. V shed 12 bases and J shed 0 bases, with 23 bases lying between them. Here the CDR3 reads CASPSGRGNRSNQPQHF. The CDR3 DNA reads TGTGCCTCCCCTTCCGGCCGGGGGAATCGTAGCAATCAGCCCCAGCATTTT.

The chain has TRBV3-1 (or the pseudogene TRBV3-2) and TRBJ2-5, with a possible D match to TRBD2 (5 bases). The CDR3 is 16 amino acids. Per germline, CDR1 LGHDT and CDR2 YNNKEL (reference sequence). Trimming cost V 1 base and J 4 bases, with 16 bases left between them. CDR3 DNA: TGTGCCAGCAGCCAAGCCCCCGCCCCGGGAAGAGAGACCCAGTACTTC. As protein: CASSQAPAPGRETQYF.

This chain uses TRBV19 with TRBJ1-1; weak D call: TRBD1 (5 bases). The CDR3 sequence is 18 residues long. Trimming stripped 1 base from V and 1 base from J, with 19 bases between. CDR1 and CDR2 (germline): LNHDA, SQIVND (reference sequence). The CDR3 reads CASSIGAPFGGRNTEAFF. CDR3 in DNA: TGTGCCAGTAGTATAGGAGCCCCATTTGGGGGGAGGAACACTGAAGCTTTCTTT.

This chain uses TRBV7-6 with TRBJ1-1; D uncertain. The CDR3 sequence is 14 residues long. From germline, CDR1 is SGHVS and CDR2 FNYEAQ. V lost 5 bases, J lost 0 bases, and 10 bases lay in between. Here the CDR3 DNA reads TGTGCCAGCAGCCCCCGGGAGATGAACACTGAAGCTTTCTTT. Protein sequence: CASSPREMNTEAFF.

The chain joins TRBV7-2 to TRBJ2-5; the match to TRBD2 covers 12 bases. With 3 bases clipped from V and 5 bases from J, the junction kept 7 bases outside the gene matches. The CDR3 runs 16 residues. Looked up from germline, CDR1 is SGHTA and CDR2 is FQGNSA. The CDR3 DNA is TGTGCCAGCAGCTTGGCGGCTAGCGGGGGGGCGGAGACCCAGTACTTC. This gives the protein CASSLAASGGAETQYF.

In this sample, this clone turned up a few times. The chain employs TRBV30 and TRBJ2-1; 11 bases fit TRBD2. J was trimmed by 0 bases and V by 1 base; bases with no gene match: 5. In germline, CDR1 is GTSNPN, CDR2 SVGIG (reference sequence). The CDR3 has 17 residues. CDR3 protein: CAWSDTGTSGSYNEQFF. The CDR3 DNA is TGTGCCTGGAGTGACACCGGGACTAGCGGCTCCTACAATGAGCAGTTCTTC.

In its sample, this clone was seen a few times. This chain uses TRBV19 with TRBJ2-1; D remains unclear. V lost 7 bases, J lost 0 bases, and 13 bases lay in between. This CDR3 comprises 15 residues. Germline V lookup: CDR1 LNHDA, CDR2 SQIVND (reference sequence). CDR3 DNA sequence: TGTGCCAGTACCCGGGTCTCTAGCTCCTACAATGAGCAGTTCTTC. As protein: CASTRVSSSYNEQFF. Full variable domain (rest looked up from reference TRBV19 and TRBJ2-1): DGGITQSPKYLFRKEGQNVTLSCEQNLNHDAMYWYRQDPGQGLRLIYYSQIVNDFQKGDIAEGYSVSREKKESFPLTVTSAQKNPTAFYLCASTRVSSSYNEQFFGPGTRLTVL.

The genes are TRBV6-5 and TRBJ2-5; 8 nucleotides align to TRBD1. This CDR3 has 14 residues. The germline CDR1 and CDR2 sequences are MNHEY and SVGAGI. J gave up 4 bases and V 5 bases, and 6 bases lay outside the gene matches. The CDR3 protein is CASSRDRGGETQYF. Here the CDR3 DNA reads TGTGCCAGCAGTAGAGACAGGGGAGGAGAGACCCAGTACTTC.

The CDR3, as DNA: TGTGCCAGCAGTTACCGACAGGGCTTCTATAATTCACCCCTCCACTTT. Amino acids: CASSYRQGFYNSPLHF. The genes are TRBV6-2 or TRBV6-3 and TRBJ1-6; 7 nucleotides match TRBD1. The V gene end was trimmed by 2 bases and the J gene end by 3 bases; junction bases not matched to a gene: 4. Germline V gene lookup returns CDR1 MNHEY and CDR2 SVGEGT. The CDR3 consists of 16 residues.

The CDR3 reads CASSFTGGAQYF. The CDR3 nucleotides are TGTGCCAGCAGCTTTACAGGGGGCGCGCAGTATTTT. The V gene is TRBV5-4, the J gene TRBJ2-3; TRBD1 matches at 9 bases. The CDR3 spans 12 residues. With V trimmed by 2 bases and J by 10 bases, 2 bases remained unmatched. Looked up from germline, CDR1 is SGHNT and CDR2 is YYREEE (reference sequence).

The sample holds one count of this clone. V and J are TRBV7-2 and TRBJ1-1, with D possibly matching TRBD1 (5 bases). CDR1 SGHTA and CDR2 FQGNSA come from the germline V gene. The CDR3 extends over 16 amino acids. Trimming took off 2 bases at V and 0 bases at J, with 13 bases between the two ends. CDR3 nucleotides: TGTGCCAGCAGCTTACGCGGACGCAGGGTGAACACTGAAGCTTTCTTT. Protein: CASSLRGRRVNTEAFF.

The V and J genes are TRBV27 and TRBJ2-4; TRBD1 agrees at 7 bases. CDR1 is MNHEY and CDR2 is SMNVEV in the germline V gene (reference sequence). The CDR3 has 15 amino acids. V was clipped by 2 bases and J by 2 bases; unmatched bases: 3. The chain's CDR3 is CASSLNRGPKNIQYF. The CDR3 bases are TGTGCCAGCAGTTTAAATAGGGGGCCCAAAAACATTCAGTACTTC.

V and J are TRBV5-6 and TRBJ1-3; 8 nucleotides align to TRBD1. This CDR3 comprises 14 residues. V dropped 5 bases and J dropped 0; count of bases not matched to a gene: 1. Per the germline V gene, CDR1 is SGHDT and CDR2 is YYEEEE. The CDR3 nucleotides read TGTGCCAGCAGGGGACAGGTCTCTGGAAACACCATATATTTT. This sequence encodes CASRGQVSGNTIYF.

This clone has a handful of counts. The J gene is TRBJ1-3, the V gene TRBV5-4; TRBD1 aligns across 9 bases. V dropped 2 bases and J dropped 4; count of bases not matched to a gene: 4. This CDR3 comprises 15 residues. Germline CDR1 SGHNT, CDR2 YYREEE (reference sequence). CDR3 sequence (DNA): TGTGCCAGCAGCTTAGGGACAGGGTCCGGAAACACCATATATTTT. This encodes CASSLGTGSGNTIYF.

V gene TRBV5-6 combines with J gene TRBJ1-2, with D unclear. V lost 0 bases and J 4 bases, leaving 10 bases between the germline ends. CDR1 is SGHDT, CDR2 YYEEEE, per germline. The length of the CDR3 is 14 residues. Here the CDR3 DNA reads TGTGCCAGCAGCTTGGGCACATCCCCCTATGGCTACACCTTC. Protein: CASSLGTSPYGYTF. Variable domain in full (rest from reference TRBV5-6 and TRBJ1-2): DAGVTQSPTHLIKTRGQQVTLRCSPKSGHDTVSWYQQALGQGPQFIFQYYEEEERQRGNFPDRFSGHQFPNYSSELNVNALLLGDSALYLCASSLGTSPYGYTFGSGTRLTVV.

This clone was counted once. This sequence joins TRBV18 and TRBJ2-5; possibly TRBD2 for D (5 bases). V dropped 2 bases and J dropped 4 bases, with 11 bases sitting between them. Germline V gives CDR1 KGHSH, CDR2 LQKENI. The CDR3 covers 14 residues. In nucleotides, the CDR3 is TGTGCCAGCTCACCAGGGGTCGGGGTAGAGACCCAGTACTTC. This translates into CASSPGVGVETQYF.

This clone was recorded only once. The sample carries other DNA sequences with the same CDR3. V usage is TRBV29-1 and J usage is TRBJ1-3; 8 bases are shared with TRBD1. This CDR3 spans 14 amino acids. Germline CDR1 reads SQVTM; CDR2 reads ANQGSEA. V was clipped by 3 bases and J by 2 bases; unmatched bases: 3. CDR3 residues: CSVDSTGAGNTIYF. For the CDR3, the DNA is TGCAGCGTTGACTCGACAGGGGCTGGAAACACCATATATTTT.

The chain links TRBV2 to TRBJ1-2; tentative D call: TRBD1 (6 bases). In germline, CDR1 is SNHLY, CDR2 FYNNEI. The CDR3 extends over 13 amino acids. V was pared by 2 bases and J by 4 bases, with 8 bases between. CDR3 bases: TGTGCCAGCAGTGAAAACAGGGCCTATGGCTACACCTTC. Its protein is CASSENRAYGYTF.

The genes are TRBV14 and TRBJ2-1; D gene uncertain. Looked up from germline, CDR1 is SGHDN and CDR2 is FVKESK. The CDR3 totals 13 residues. V was trimmed by 1 base and J by 15 bases, leaving 16 bases between them. CDR3 in DNA: TGTGCCAGCAGCCAAGCTAATCTCCGTTCTCGGTTCTTC. As protein: CASSQANLRSRFF.

The V gene is TRBV5-1, the J gene TRBJ2-1, with 8 bases fitting TRBD2. Germline V gene data show CDR1 as SGHRS and CDR2 as YFSETQ. The CDR3 has 15 amino acids. The V segment lost 4 bases and the J segment 8 bases; nucleotides outside the gene matches: 11. CDR3 residues: CASSPQGGGLYEQFF. Written as DNA, the CDR3 is TGCGCCAGCAGCCCCCAGGGCGGGGGGCTCTATGAGCAGTTCTTC.

DNA for the CDR3: TGCGCCAGCAGCCACGCTGACAGGCCCCAGGGTCAGCCCCAGCATTTT. Amino acids: CASSHADRPQGQPQHF. The V call is TRBV4-1, the J call TRBJ1-5, with D possibly matching TRBD1 (6 bases). Germline CDR1 reads MGHRA; CDR2 reads YSYEKL. The CDR3 length is 16 residues. Trimming left V 3 bases short and J 6 bases short, with 18 bases between.

The chain links TRBV9 to TRBJ1-6, with 8 bases matching TRBD1. The V gene end was trimmed by 3 bases and the J gene end by 11 bases; junction bases not matched to a gene: 4. CDR3 size: 13 residues. CDR1 and CDR2 from the germline V gene are SGDLS and YYNGEE. The CDR3 DNA reads as TGTGCCAGCAGCGGACAGGGGTGGACACCCCTCCACTTT. Residues: CASSGQGWTPLHF.